This TCR beta chain was recorded in a study of CD8+CD57+ T cells in acquired aplastic anemia. V lost 0 bases to trimming and J lost 2 bases; unmatched junction nucleotides: 5. The CDR3 contains 17 residues. Germline CDR1 is MRHNA and CDR2 is SNTAGT. This clonotype was recorded a few times. All sequencing subjects had displayed CD8+CD57+ cell expansion on flow cytometry. Receipt of therapy had not occurred in any patient by the time of blood sampling. Template material for TCR beta VDJ and CDR3 profiling consisted of genomic DNA. Using its own MiXCR run on the reads, TCRdb lists one record per CDR3 protein. Of about 160,000 distinct CDR3 sequences listed, about two thirds are singletons.

This sequence originates from a human donor with aplastic anemia. Sequencing used sorted CD4+, CD8+, or CD8+CD57+ T cells (not recorded which) from PBMCs. V usage is TRBV6-4 and J usage is TRBJ2-1; 9 bases are shared with TRBD2. CDR3 protein: CASSDSSAGGTYNEQFF. The CDR3 DNA reads as TGTGCCAGCAGTGACTCGTCTGCGGGGGGGACCTACAATGAGCAGTTCTTC.